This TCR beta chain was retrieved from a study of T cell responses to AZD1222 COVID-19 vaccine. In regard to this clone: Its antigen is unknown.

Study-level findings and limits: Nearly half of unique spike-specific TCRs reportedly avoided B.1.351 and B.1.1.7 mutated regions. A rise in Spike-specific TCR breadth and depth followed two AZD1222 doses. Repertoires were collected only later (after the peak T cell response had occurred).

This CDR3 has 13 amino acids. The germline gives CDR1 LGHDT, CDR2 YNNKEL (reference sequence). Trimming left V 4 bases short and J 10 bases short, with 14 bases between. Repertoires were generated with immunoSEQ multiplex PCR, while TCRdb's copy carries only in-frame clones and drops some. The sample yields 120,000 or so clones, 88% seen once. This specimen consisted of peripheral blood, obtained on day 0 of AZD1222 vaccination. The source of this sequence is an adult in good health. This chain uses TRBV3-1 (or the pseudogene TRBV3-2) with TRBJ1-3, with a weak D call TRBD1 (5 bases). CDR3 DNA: TGTGCCAGCAGCCTGGACACCGGCGGGACCATATATTTT. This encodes CASSLDTGGTIYF.